These T cell receptor beta chains were read from a single sample in a study of shared clonotypes between healthy human individuals. Sequencing used immunoSEQ multiplex PCR; TCRdb keeps in-frame clones, though not all of them. The top ten clones hold 1.5% to 2% of a sample with over 2,000,000 clones, 93% of them seen once. Sequencing input: naive CD8+ T cells from PBMCs. All receptors come from a man aged 18-30 years in good health. Some clones in this sample may be carry-over from other donors' samples. The CDR3 runs from the conserved cysteine through the conserved F or W.

TRBV19	TRBJ2-7	CASSPRVTIYEQYF
TRBV29-1	TRBJ1-1	CSVWNFTEAFF
TRBV5-6	TRBJ2-2	CASSYGTTAGELFF
TRBV11-2	TRBJ2-3	CASSFQASSGSTDTQYF
TRBV28	TRBJ2-1	CASSPPGRSKDEQFF
TRBV7-8	TRBJ2-7	CASSLATGSNEQYF
TRBV19	TRBJ2-7	CASTPRGGLAGSYEQYF
TRBV9	TRBJ1-5	CASSKEGAGNQPQHF
TRBV18	TRBJ2-1	CASSPWGSGRWNEQFF
TRBV7-8	TRBJ2-1	CASSLREASLDEQFF
TRBV29-1	TRBJ2-7	CSVVARGGGRGYEQYF
TRBV27	TRBJ2-5	CASSLSFRNQETQYF
TRBV5-1	TRBJ2-2	CASSLTGILNTGELFF
TRBV13	TRBJ2-1	CASSPDGTRGSGEQFF
TRBV9	TRBJ2-5	CASSVGGRPQETQYF
TRBV5-6	TRBJ2-7	CASSLLTGLEQYF
TRBV5-1	TRBJ2-7	CASSLTGGWYEQYF
TRBV28	TRBJ2-7	CASSSDRDSYEQYF